Ten or more counts support the clone carrying this TCR beta chain. Its antigen is not known. V was shortened by 1 base and J by 2 bases, with 15 bases between the two germline ends. CDR3 length equals 17 residues. Germline V CDR1 and CDR2: KGHSH, LQKENI. The data belong to a study of early T cells in non-severe SARS-CoV-2 infection. Study summary: RNA in bulk from unsorted whole blood was sequenced, and chains were unpaired.

Study-wide points: Matching against VDJdb likely underestimated virus-specific expansions, favoring anti-spike CD8.

Attached unique molecular identifiers marked individual cDNA molecules. TCRdb reprocessed the 5' RACE reads via MiXCR and lists one record per CDR3 protein. The sample includes roughly 81,000 distinct CDR3 sequences, around 10% of them seen just once. This TCR derives from an adult who was a healthcare worker with PCR-confirmed SARS-CoV-2 infection or an uninfected control (not recorded which). The sample taken for sequencing was whole blood. This chain links TRBV18 with TRBJ1-5; tentatively, D is TRBD1 (6 bases). For the CDR3, the DNA is TGTGCCAGCTCACCACTTGGTGGGGGCGCGGGCAATCAGCCCCAGCATTTT. Amino acid sequence: CASSPLGGGAGNQPQHF.